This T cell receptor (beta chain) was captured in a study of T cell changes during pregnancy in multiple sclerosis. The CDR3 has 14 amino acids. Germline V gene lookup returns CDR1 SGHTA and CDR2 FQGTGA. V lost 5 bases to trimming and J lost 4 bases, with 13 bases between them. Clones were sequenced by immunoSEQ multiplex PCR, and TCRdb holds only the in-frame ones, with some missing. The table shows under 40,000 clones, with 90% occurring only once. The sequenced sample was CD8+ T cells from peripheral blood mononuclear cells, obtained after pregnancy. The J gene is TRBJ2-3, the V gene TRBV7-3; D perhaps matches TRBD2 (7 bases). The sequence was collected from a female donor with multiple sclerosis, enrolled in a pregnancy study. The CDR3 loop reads CASSPRGGPDTQYF. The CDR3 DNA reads TGTGCCAGCAGCCCGAGGGGGGGGCCAGATACGCAGTATTTT.